These 12 T cell receptor beta chains were sequenced from one sample in a study of T cell repertoires in cytomegalovirus infection. In TCRdb, the reads were re-called with MiXCR into one record per CDR3 protein. The data contain 310,000 or so distinct CDR3 sequences, 15% to 20% of them seen just once; the ten biggest clones take up around 12%. The source material was PBMCs. The receptors were sampled from a human donor in good health (CMV status not recorded). Some clones in this sample may be carry-over from other donors' samples.

The chain carries TRBV28 and TRBJ2-7; the D is unclear. Germline V gene lookup returns CDR1 MDHEN and CDR2 SYDVKM. The CDR3 covers 14 residues. The V end was cut by 2 bases, the J end by 3 bases, with 11 bases between. DNA for the CDR3: TGTGCCAGCAGTTTACCCAAAACTCGCTACGAGCAGTACTTC. Its translation: CASSLPKTRYEQYF.

The V and J genes are TRBV5-1 and TRBJ2-1; perhaps D is TRBD1 or TRBD2 (6 bases each). V was shortened by 4 bases and J by 6 bases, with 20 bases between the two germline ends. The CDR3 is 16 residues long. Germline assignment: CDR1 SGHRS and CDR2 YFSETQ. CDR3 region: CASSAGLGGSTNEQFF. CDR3 coding DNA: TGCGCCAGCAGCGCGGGGCTGGGGGGCAGCACCAATGAGCAGTTCTTC.

There are a few counts of this clonotype. V and J are TRBV4-1 and TRBJ1-2, with TRBD1 as a possible D gene (6 bases). Trimming cost V 0 bases and J 8 bases, with 16 bases left between them. In germline, CDR1 is MGHRA, CDR2 YSYEKL. CDR3 size: 15 residues. The CDR3 region is CASSQEGGPTIGYTF. CDR3 DNA: TGCGCCAGCAGCCAAGAGGGGGGGCCTACCATCGGCTACACCTTC.

This clonotype has at least ten counts. The chain joins TRBV7-8 to TRBJ2-3; 7 nucleotides match TRBD1. From germline, CDR1 is SGHVS and CDR2 FQNEAQ. V lost 1 base to trimming and J lost 2 bases; unmatched junction nucleotides: 3. The CDR3 runs 15 residues. CDR3 sequence reads: CASSLGDSLTDTQYF. CDR3 in DNA: TGTGCCAGCAGCTTAGGGGACAGCCTCACAGATACGCAGTATTTT.

CDR3 DNA: TGCAGTGCCGCCGACAGGGTAGGGACTGAAGCTTTCTTT. Amino acid sequence: CSAADRVGTEAFF. The chain joins TRBV20-1 to TRBJ1-1; 7 bases map to TRBD1. There are 13 residues in the CDR3. Germline CDR1 DFQATT, CDR2 SNEGSKA (reference sequence). V trimming: 6 bases; J trimming: 5 bases; junction bases outside the gene matches: 9.

This clonotype has only a few counts. The chain joins TRBV12-3 or TRBV12-4 to TRBJ1-1, with unresolved D. V lost 2 bases to trimming and J lost 4 bases, with 2 bases between them. CDR3 length equals 11 residues. CDR3 residues: CASSLFTEAFF. CDR3 nucleotide sequence: TGTGCCAGCAGTTTATTCACTGAAGCTTTCTTT.

This clonotype occurred many times. The rearrangement links TRBV7-2 to TRBJ1-1; 7 bases are shared with TRBD1. Germline CDR1 reads SGHTA; CDR2 reads FQGNSA. The CDR3 is made up of 14 amino acids. V trimming: 4 bases; J trimming: 6 bases; junction bases outside the gene matches: 8. CDR3 nucleotide sequence: TGTGCCAGCAGCTCCCAGGGGGTCGGAGCTGAAGCTTTCTTT. Amino acid sequence: CASSSQGVGAEAFF.

This chain joins TRBV6-6 and TRBJ1-4; 9 nucleotides agree with TRBD1. CDR1 is MNHNY, CDR2 SVGAGI, per germline (reference sequence). The CDR3 is 15 amino acids. V was clipped by 7 bases and J by 8 bases; unmatched bases: 11. The CDR3 coding sequence is TGTGCCAGCACTAGAGGACAGGGGATGGGCGAAAAACTGTTTTTT. This sequence encodes CASTRGQGMGEKLFF.

V is TRBV3-1 and J is TRBJ2-2; 7 bases agree with TRBD2. J lost 6 bases, V lost 1 base, and 5 bases had no gene match. There are 15 residues in the CDR3. Germline values: CDR1 LGHDT, CDR2 YNNKEL (reference sequence). The CDR3 loop reads CASSQGPGGAGELFF. DNA of the CDR3: TGTGCCAGCAGCCAAGGCCCGGGAGGCGCCGGGGAGCTGTTTTTT. Full variable domain (rest looked up from reference TRBV3-1 and TRBJ2-2): DTAVSQTPKYLVTQMGNDKSIKCEQNLGHDTMYWYKQDSKKFLKIMFSYNNKELIINETVPNRFSPKSPDKAHLNLHINSLELGDSAVYFCASSQGPGGAGELFFGEGSRLTVL.

Concerning this clonotype itself: Sequence at one end of the junction differs from germline and may be a read error. The chain couples TRBV5-4 to TRBJ2-7, with D perhaps being TRBD1 or TRBD2 (5 bases each). The germline gives CDR1 SGHNT, CDR2 YYREEE (reference sequence). The CDR3 is made up of 12 amino acids. The CDR3: CASSLVEGPINF. In nucleotides, the CDR3 is TGTGCCAGCAGCTTGGTTGAGGGGCCCATCAACTTC.

This clonotype was observed a handful of times. At one of its ends the junction is not consistent with the germline gene, which may arise from a read error. J is TRBJ1-1 and V is TRBV12-3 or TRBV12-4; D is unresolved. The CDR3 sequence is 12 residues long. CDR3 nucleotide sequence: TGTGCCAGCAGTTTAGGGAGCGGGGAGCCCGTCTTT. This gives the protein CASSLGSGEPVF.

V is TRBV18 and J is TRBJ1-1; D possibly corresponds to TRBD1 (5 bases). The V end was cut by 1 base, the J end by 5 bases, with 14 bases between. The germline V gene encodes CDR1 KGHSH and CDR2 LQKENI. CDR3 size: 15 residues. CDR3 region: CASSPRGSGKTEAFF. The DNA for the CDR3 is TGTGCCAGCTCACCACGGGGCTCGGGGAAAACTGAAGCTTTCTTT. Filled out from reference TRBV18 and TRBJ1-1, the complete variable domain reads NAGVMQNPRHLVRRRGQEARLRCSPMKGHSHVYWYRQLPEEGLKFMVYLQKENIIDESGMPKERFSAEFPKEGPSILRIQQVVRGDSAAYFCASSPRGSGKTEAFFGQGTRLTVV.